This record concerns one T cell receptor (beta chain) sequence. Its antigen is unknown. These data come from a study of shared clonotypes between healthy human individuals. A deep-level run was used for the assay. About 200 ng DNA, tens of thousands of T cell genomes, went into each sorted-subset replicate PCR. Original methodology: Owing to the provision of junction-only sequences devoid of quality scores by immunoSEQ, filtering differed. Repertoires were generated with immunoSEQ multiplex PCR, while TCRdb's copy carries only in-frame clones and drops some. V and J calls plus clone size are reproduced from that table; the DNA served to infer D and trimming. The sample carries over a million clones, approximately 97% recorded once. Findings of the study overall: Some clonotypes were shared by all four sorted-subset donors, while others were not shared. The non-shared ones had lower generation probabilities than the shared ones.

V dropped 0 bases and J dropped 4 bases, with 12 bases sitting between them. The length of the CDR3 is 15 residues. CDR1 is SGHNT and CDR2 is YYREEE in the germline V gene (reference sequence). This sequence originates from a man under 40 in good health. Material: naive CD4+ T cells sorted from blood. This sample's subset: CD45RA+ positively selected. This rearrangement joins TRBV5-4 to TRBJ2-3; D is possibly TRBD1 (6 bases). CDR3 DNA: TGTGCCAGCAGCTTGGCGCAGGGGATAGCAGATACGCAGTATTTT. Its translation is CASSLAQGIADTQYF.